These 4 T cell receptor beta chains were sequenced from one sample in a study of human thymus T cells. The assay was immunoSEQ multiplex PCR, and TCRdb's table has in-frame clones only and misses some. The sample consists of approximately 46,000 clones, around 95% of them appearing once. Source material: blood. These receptors were collected from a girl younger than two with a congenital heart defect but otherwise immunologically healthy.

This chain joins TRBV18 and TRBJ1-3; no definite D call. V was cut by 1 base and J by 5 bases, with 12 bases left in between. This CDR3 has 15 residues. Per the germline V gene, CDR1 is KGHSH and CDR2 is LQKENI. As DNA, the CDR3 is TGTGCCAGCTCACCACAGGAGCAGCCTCGAAACACCATATATTTT. Translated, it gives CASSPQEQPRNTIYF.

The V call is TRBV2, the J call TRBJ2-2; unclear D gene. Trimming shortened V by 5 bases and J by 6 bases, and 10 bases separated the two germline ends. CDR3 length equals 13 residues. From germline, CDR1 is SNHLY and CDR2 FYNNEI. The CDR3 DNA reads TGTGCCAGCAGTCGCCTAGGTTCCGGGGAGCTGTTTTTT. Protein product: CASSRLGSGELFF.

This chain joins TRBV5-6 and TRBJ2-7; 9 nucleotides align to TRBD1. Per the germline V gene, CDR1 is SGHDT and CDR2 is YYEEEE. Trimming cost V 2 bases and J 2 bases; bases outside gene matches: 2. This CDR3 region has 14 residues. CDR3 coding DNA: TGTGCCAGCAGCTTCCGGGACAGGGCCTACGAGCAGTACTTC. Its protein product is CASSFRDRAYEQYF.

The V gene is TRBV7-6, the J gene TRBJ1-3; D is unclear. Germline CDR1 SGHVS, CDR2 FNYEAQ. V lost 1 base to trimming and J lost 0 bases, with 7 bases between them. The CDR3 runs to 15 residues. This CDR3 is CASSLGQSSGNTIYF. Written as DNA, the CDR3 is TGTGCCAGCAGCTTAGGGCAGAGCTCTGGAAACACCATATATTTT.